Described below is a single TCR beta chain sequence and its context. The antigen it binds to is not known. The input lacks base qualities; no much larger clone sits a single base away. Every donor in the study was a healthy Caucasian. Three pairs of female monozygotic twins, all aged about 18 to 30 years, were included in the twin cohort. Peripheral blood mononuclear cells were the source from which RNA for the TCR libraries was isolated. Trimming at the junction amounts to 2 bases on V and 2 bases on J, and the germline ends lie 14 bases apart. CDR1 SQVTM and CDR2 ANQGSEA were looked up in the germline V gene. The cysteine opens and the phenylalanine closes a CDR3 of 15 amino acids. Only the CDR3 DNA stays, 45 bases, in frame from base 1. The library was made by 5' RACE. The instrument given in TCRdb is Illumina HiSeq 2000. A universal primer binding site was introduced by template switching, and a unique molecular identifier was present in the final cDNA, enabling accurate counting of TCR cDNA molecules. Specific primers in the conserved constant-segment region were used to synthesize first-strand cDNA for the TCR alpha and beta chains. To control for contamination, every cDNA library was double barcoded, receiving both a SMART-Mk sample barcode and Illumina barcodes. Two successive PCR steps introduced TruSeq adapter sequences along with Illumina sample barcodes. The TCR alpha and beta cDNA libraries were sequenced on the Illumina HiSeq platform using custom primers. On the study's bioinformatics: MiGEC was used to process raw reads and extract unique molecular identifiers, and MiXCR was used to find CDR3 positions. For each individual, recombination models were inferred using an EM algorithm with the repgenHMM and IGoR tools. The analysis of shared clonotypes was done with the tcR package in R, with sharing normalized by the product of cloneset sizes. Out-of-frame nonproductive sequences were analyzed to study raw recombination free of thymic and clonal selection effects. TCRdb itself trimmed the public reads at Q25 with fastp, ran MiXCR and retained productive beta chains. Duplicate CDR3 protein sequences are folded into a single record with the most common DNA and genes. The V and J calls were not made by the authors but by TCRdb's processing. In this sample the table shows about 690,000 distinct CDR3 sequences, over 20% of which occur a single time. The ten largest clones represent more than 4% of the sample.

The source of the sample is a study of identical twins (dated by TCRdb to the mid-2010s). For the wider study: TCR alpha and beta repertoires from monozygotic twins, unrelated adults of various ages and cord blood were deep-sequenced to test whether fetal clonotypes persist. To rule out contamination, replicate twin experiments were performed at different times with different library preparation protocols.

Beyond this particular receptor, the publication reports: Compared with coincidental sharing between unrelated individuals, out-of-frame TCR alpha sequences shared between twins showed an excess of sequences with low generation probability. A weaker excess of twin sharing was found in beta out-of-frame sequences because the signal-to-noise ratio was lowered by fewer shared sequences. Because the same donors could not be followed over many years, conclusions were based on cross-sectional statistical analysis. Invariant T cells such as MAIT and iNKT could partly confound zero-insertion analyses, though diverse VJ usage argued against this for most clonotypes. Fewer insertions were carried by abundant cord blood beta clonotypes; a weaker similar trend was observed in young adult naive repertoires, while no such trend was observed in memory repertoires. Out-of-frame TCR alpha sharing in monozygotic twins was systematically underestimated by recombination models, whereas sharing between unrelated individuals was in agreement with the recombination models.

These data were likewise used in another study, on T cells expressing NK-cell markers. Reported in the second study: Three sorted T-cell subsets (CD3+CD56+NKG2C+, CD3+CD56+NKG2C- and CD3+CD56-NKG2C+) from fewer than 10 donors had their TCR beta-chain repertoires profiled. Seven of the eight sequenced donors were HCMV-seropositive and one was HCMV-seronegative. To restrict sorting to alphabetaTCR-expressing T cells, an anti-gammadeltaTCR antibody was added in several experiments. In more than five donors, the dominant CD3+CD56+NKG2C+ clonotypes ranked among the top 10 CD8+ clonotypes, making up about 1.0-7.5% of CD8+ T cells. Those dominant clonotypes were again the most abundant among CD3+CD56-NKG2C+ cells in several donors, at about 25-60.1%. Whether the expanded NKG2C-expressing T cell clones were specific for HCMV antigens remained unclear. Randomly selected healthy volunteers, three men and five women, were used as the eight sequenced donors. A commercial ELISA kit detecting HCMV-specific IgG in serum was used to determine HCMV serostatus. Bulk peripheral blood T-cell repertoires were additionally sequenced from unsorted PBMC for a handful of donors. Reads were demultiplexed and grouped by UMI with MIGEC, and clonotypes were assembled and quantified with MiTCR. Only TCR cDNA sequences supported by at least two reads were kept to exclude erroneous sequences. The tcR package was used for downstream repertoire analysis, and clonotypes were matched between fractions using CDR3 nucleotide sequence together with V segment. VDJmatch was used to annotate antigen specificity against VDJdb, with one amino acid substitution allowed in CDR3.

Sequencing input: PBMCs. The TCR was taken from a woman aged 18-29 years in good health. Recombination joined TRBV29-1 with TRBJ2-3; the D gene is possibly TRBD2, with 5 bases matching. The DNA sequence follows: TGCAGCGTTGAATTAAGCGGAAAGGACACAGATACGCAGTATTTT. Its translation reads: CSVELSGKDTDTQYF.